A selection of T cell receptor beta chains follows, all from one sample in a study of identical twins. TCRdb re-derived calls from the 5' RACE reads in MiXCR, one entry per CDR3 protein. The sample yields 1.5 million to 2 million distinct CDR3 sequences, about 30% seen once. What was sequenced was cord blood. These receptors all come from a newborn girl in good health. The conserved cysteine and the conserved F or W are not part of the CDR3 here. D genes are given only for firm matches.

TRBJ1-1	.	TRBV27	ASAVQGNTEAF
TRBJ1-5	TRBD1	TRBV6-1	ASSEWRGLSNQPQH
TRBJ2-7	TRBD2	TRBV24-1	ATSDLRGVHEQY
TRBJ1-5	.	TRBV20-1	SARDFSEGVGNQPQH
TRBJ2-1	TRBD2	TRBV6-1	ASSELAGGASYNEQF
TRBJ2-1	.	TRBV20-1	SARGDRHGLGYNEQF
TRBJ2-2	TRBD2	TRBV5-6	ASSLAASGTGELF
TRBJ2-1	TRBD1	TRBV5-4	ASSLSTGVPYNEQF
TRBJ1-5	.	TRBV27	ASRRFSNQPQH
TRBJ2-3	TRBD2	TRBV12-3/TRBV12-4	ASSFGGTSGRAKEY
TRBJ2-7	.	TRBV5-1	ASSLGGAKAYEQY
TRBJ2-7	TRBD2	TRBV10-3	AISGTSGSNEQY
TRBJ1-4	.	TRBV11-2	ASSEVWGGNEKLF
TRBJ1-1	.	TRBV4-2	ASSQGAGTDTEAF
TRBJ2-1	TRBD2	TRBV6-2/TRBV6-3	ASRGPGLSYNEQF
TRBJ1-4	.	TRBV10-3	AIRGDLNEKLF
TRBJ1-6	.	TRBV7-2	ASSLAGIYNPPLH
TRBJ2-7	.	TRBV27	ASSLSGQAPYEQY
.	TRBD1	TRBV29-1	SVVGQGANEQY
TRBJ1-2	.	TRBV10-3	AISPTLYRERDYGYT
TRBJ2-3	.	TRBV6-2/TRBV6-3	ASMGLADTQY
TRBJ1-5	.	TRBV27	ASSLSGAWDNQPQH
TRBJ2-7	TRBD2	TRBV4-1	ASSQILAGVVKIQY
TRBJ2-1	.	TRBV28	ASRRLGSYNEQF
TRBJ1-6	.	TRBV13	ASSFLTHNSPLH
TRBJ2-1	TRBD2	TRBV6-6	ASSNQRGPNNEQF
TRBJ2-3	TRBD2	TRBV5-1	ASSLVSGSTDTQY
TRBJ2-7	TRBD2	TRBV20-1	SASTSGIYEQY
.	TRBD2	TRBV11-2	ASSLLTSSYNEQY
TRBJ2-1	TRBD1	TRBV29-1	SVVTGVPSYNEQF
TRBJ1-5	TRBD1	TRBV20-1	SSRQGSNQPQH
TRBJ2-4	TRBD1	TRBV6-6	ASSWTGLAKNILY
TRBJ1-5	.	TRBV7-2	ASSLGDFNQPQH
TRBJ2-7	TRBD2	TRBV20-1	SARTRTTSYEQY
TRBJ1-6	.	TRBV2	ASRQGGSPLH
TRBJ2-1	TRBD2	TRBV4-2	ASAAGEGTYNEQF
TRBJ2-1	TRBD2	TRBV20-1	SELRDYAYNEQF
TRBJ2-1	TRBD2	TRBV6-5	ASSAGTSVYNEQF
TRBJ2-7	.	TRBV12-3/TRBV12-4	ASSLRGQWYEQY
TRBJ2-1	TRBD2	TRBV5-1	ASSPQGTSGHNEQF
TRBJ1-2	.	TRBV25-1	ASSDGPLANYGYT
TRBJ2-3	.	TRBV29-1	SVRGGTVNTQY
TRBJ2-1	TRBD2	TRBV28	ASSSSGRQETQF
TRBJ1-1	TRBD1	TRBV5-1	ASSLATGTANTEAF
TRBJ2-1	.	TRBV18	ASSPPRVGYNEQF
TRBJ1-3	.	TRBV6-5	ASSYSLNSGNTIY